The present TCR beta chain was sequenced within a study of cytomegalovirus exposure and HLA in healthy donors. The overall study: When fewer than 400 donors were genotyped, around 77% of them were found to fall in the Caucasian-associated ancestry cluster.

PCR primers comprised 60 Vbeta and 13 Jbeta primers. Some clones are missing from TCRdb's copy, which holds only in-frame ones; the method was immunoSEQ multiplex PCR. This sample yields 60,000 to 75,000 clones, of which approximately 81% are seen a single time; about a fifth belongs to the top ten. CDR3 size: 16 residues. Per germline, CDR1 SQVTM and CDR2 ANQGSEA. The V and J ends lost 5 bases and 6 bases, in that order; junction bases with no gene match: 17. The source is a woman aged 25 to 45 in good health and CMV-seropositive. The chain carries TRBV29-1 and TRBJ2-7; TRBD1 aligns across 9 bases. Source material: PBMCs. CDR3 in amino acids: CSVSRGTGNPLGEQYF. CDR3 DNA: TGCAGCGTTTCCCGTGGGACAGGGAACCCCCTGGGCGAGCAGTACTTC.